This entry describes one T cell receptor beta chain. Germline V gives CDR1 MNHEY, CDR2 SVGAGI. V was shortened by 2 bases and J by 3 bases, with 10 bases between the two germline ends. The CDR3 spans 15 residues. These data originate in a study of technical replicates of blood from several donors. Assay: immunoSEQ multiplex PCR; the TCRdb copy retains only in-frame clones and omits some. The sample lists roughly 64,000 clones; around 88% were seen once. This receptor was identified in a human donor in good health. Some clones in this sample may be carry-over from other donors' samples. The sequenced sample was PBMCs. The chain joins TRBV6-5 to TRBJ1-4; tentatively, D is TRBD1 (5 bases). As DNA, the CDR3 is TGTGCCAGCAGTTACCAGTCGGGGGCTAATGAAAAACTGTTTTTT. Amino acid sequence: CASSYQSGANEKLFF.